The 26 T cell receptor beta chains reported below all come from one sample, sequenced in a study of OX40 agonist ivuxolimab in advanced cancers. Profiled with immunoSEQ multiplex PCR; TCRdb holds only in-frame clones, not every one. The sample consists of around 67,000 clones, about 87% of them appearing once. Source: CD4+ or CD8+ T cells sorted from blood, taken in a trial of the OX40 agonist ivuxolimab. The receptors derive from an adult with an advanced solid tumor such as melanoma, head and neck, liver or kidney cancer.

The CDR3 is CASSIIWTYSGANVLTF. For the CDR3, the DNA is TGTGCCAGTAGTATAATTTGGACATACTCTGGGGCCAACGTCCTGACTTTC. This sequence joins TRBV19 and TRBJ2-6; possibly TRBD1 for D (5 bases). The V and J ends lost 2 bases and 0 bases respectively, with 11 bases between them. This CDR3 is 17 amino acids long. Germline V CDR1 and CDR2: LNHDA, SQIVND (reference sequence).

The chain uses TRBV5-4 and TRBJ1-2; D may be TRBD1 (6 bases). V shed 3 bases and J shed 3 bases, with 18 bases lying between them. There are 16 residues in the CDR3. CDR1 SGHNT and CDR2 YYREEE come from the germline V gene (reference sequence). This CDR3 is CASSSPPTGSDYGYTF. In DNA form, the CDR3 reads TGTGCCAGCAGCTCCCCACCTACAGGGAGCGACTATGGCTACACCTTC.

The chain employs TRBV6-5 and TRBJ2-7, with 7 positions matching TRBD2. Germline assignment: CDR1 MNHEY and CDR2 SVGAGI. CDR3 size: 14 residues. V was clipped by 6 bases and J by 4 bases; unmatched bases: 9. The CDR3 DNA reads as TGTGCCAGCAGCCCGAAGGGAGGGCGGTACGAGCAGTACTTC. Its protein is CASSPKGGRYEQYF.

For the CDR3, the DNA is TGTGCCAGCAGTTACTCCTGGGACACTGAAGCTTTCTTT. Translating it yields CASSYSWDTEAFF. This rearrangement joins TRBV6-5 to TRBJ1-1; D uncertain. This CDR3 region has 13 residues. Germline CDR1 is MNHEY and CDR2 is SVGAGI. V lost 0 bases to trimming and J lost 3 bases, with 5 bases between them.

As concerns this clone: The sample carries other DNA sequences with the same CDR3. The V call is TRBV19, the J call TRBJ2-3; no definite D call. Trimming stripped 5 bases from V and 4 bases from J, with 10 bases between. CDR1 LNHDA and CDR2 SQIVND come from the germline V gene (reference sequence). The CDR3 is 13 residues long. This CDR3 is CASSPLHPDTQYF. Here the CDR3 DNA reads TGTGCCAGTAGTCCGCTGCACCCAGATACGCAGTATTTT.

The chain recombines TRBV5-4 with TRBJ2-5, with 11 positions matching TRBD2. Germline CDR1 reads SGHNT; CDR2 reads YYREEE (reference sequence). Germline trimming cut 5 bases from V and 4 bases from J; bases unmatched to any gene: 10. The length of the CDR3 is 16 residues. The CDR3 DNA reads as TGTGCCAGCAGGTTTACTAGCGGGGGTTCGGGAGAGACCCAGTACTTC. This gives the protein CASRFTSGGSGETQYF.

The CDR3 loop reads CASSVAGKETQYF. The CDR3 DNA is TGTGCCAGCAGTGTAGCGGGAAAAGAGACCCAGTACTTC. The chain uses TRBV28 and TRBJ2-5; 8 bases are a match to TRBD2. Germline assignment: CDR1 MDHEN and CDR2 SYDVKM. The CDR3 totals 13 residues. J lost 3 bases, V lost 5 bases, and 2 bases had no gene match.

The chain carries TRBV28 and TRBJ1-3; D is unclear. This CDR3 has 13 amino acids. Trimming pared 4 bases from V and 9 bases from J, leaving 13 bases between. Germline V gives CDR1 MDHEN, CDR2 SYDVKM. CDR3 sequence reads: CASSSADVVTIYF. For the CDR3, the DNA is TGTGCCAGCAGTTCCGCCGACGTCGTCACCATATATTTT.

This rearrangement joins TRBV19 to TRBJ2-7, with TRBD1 identical over 8 bases. Germline assignment: CDR1 LNHDA and CDR2 SQIVND (reference sequence). This CDR3 comprises 15 residues. Unmatched junction bases numbered 7, after V lost 6 bases and J lost 0 bases. In DNA, the CDR3 is TGTGCCAGTAGAGCCGGGACAGGCAGCTCCTACGAGCAGTACTTC. Encoded protein: CASRAGTGSSYEQYF. The full variable domain, with the rest looked up from reference TRBV19 and TRBJ2-7, is DGGITQSPKYLFRKEGQNVTLSCEQNLNHDAMYWYRQDPGQGLRLIYYSQIVNDFQKGDIAEGYSVSREKKESFPLTVTSAQKNPTAFYLCASRAGTGSSYEQYFGPGTRLTVT.

The V and J genes are TRBV5-1 and TRBJ2-4; 16 nucleotides match TRBD2. Germline V gene data show CDR1 as SGHRS and CDR2 as YFSETQ. CDR3 length: 16 amino acids. With 4 bases clipped from V and 9 bases from J, the junction kept 7 bases outside the gene matches. The CDR3 DNA reads as TGCGCCAGCAGCCCCCCGGGACTAGCGGGAGGGGGCATTCAGTACTTC. Translation: CASSPPGLAGGGIQYF.

The chain carries TRBV9 and TRBJ2-6; D uncertain. Trimming took off 0 bases at V and 2 bases at J, with 3 bases between the two ends. The CDR3 has 14 residues. Germline CDR1 SGDLS, CDR2 YYNGEE. The CDR3 DNA reads as TGTGCCAGCAGCGTAGGGCCTGGGGCCAACGTCCTGACTTTC. Amino acid sequence: CASSVGPGANVLTF.

The rearrangement joins TRBV30 to TRBJ2-7; D unresolved. In germline, CDR1 is GTSNPN, CDR2 SVGIG (reference sequence). Trimming removed 6 bases at V and 4 bases at J, with 10 bases between. The CDR3 has 11 amino acids. CDR3 sequence reads: CACTSSYEQYF. CDR3 DNA: TGTGCCTGTACATCGTCTTACGAGCAGTACTTC.

The CDR3 nucleotides are TGTGCCACCAGCAGAGATCTACGGGATTCACCCCTCCACTTT. This codes for CATSRDLRDSPLHF. The chain combines TRBV15 with TRBJ1-6; D unclear. V was cut by 0 bases and J by 8 bases, with 8 bases left in between. The CDR3 length is 14 residues. Germline CDR1 reads LNHNV; CDR2 reads YYDKDF (reference sequence).

The J gene is TRBJ2-7, the V gene TRBV15, with D possibly being TRBD1 (6 bases). Germline V gives CDR1 LNHNV, CDR2 YYDKDF (reference sequence). V lost 0 bases, J lost 6 bases, and 12 bases lay in between. This CDR3 contains 14 residues. CDR3 nucleotide sequence: TGTGCCACCAGCAGAGATCAGGGGTCGGGCGAGCAGTACTTC. Translation: CATSRDQGSGEQYF. Filled out from reference TRBV15 and TRBJ2-7, the complete variable domain reads DAMVIQNPRYQVTQFGKPVTLSCSQTLNHNVMYWYQQKSSQAPKLLFHYYDKDFNNEADTPDNFQSRRPNTSFCFLDIRSPGLGDTAMYLCATSRDQGSGEQYFGPGTRLTVT.

For the CDR3, the DNA is TGTGCCAGCTCACCCCAGGGTCGGGTCTCCTACAATGAGCAGTTCTTC. This encodes CASSPQGRVSYNEQFF. The V call is TRBV18, the J call TRBJ2-1; maybe TRBD1 (5 bases). CDR3 length: 16 amino acids. Germline V gives CDR1 KGHSH, CDR2 LQKENI. Trimming cost V 3 bases and J 0 bases, with 12 bases left between them. The full variable domain, with the rest looked up from reference TRBV18 and TRBJ2-1, is NAGVMQNPRHLVRRRGQEARLRCSPMKGHSHVYWYRQLPEEGLKFMVYLQKENIIDESGMPKERFSAEFPKEGPSILRIQQVVRGDSAAYFCASSPQGRVSYNEQFFGPGTRLTVL.

The chain couples TRBV6-5 to TRBJ2-5, with D unresolved. V was shortened by 2 bases and J by 4 bases, with 8 bases between the two germline ends. The CDR3 length is 13 residues. CDR1 MNHEY and CDR2 SVGAGI come from the germline V gene. CDR3 region: CASSYGIRETQYF. The CDR3 nucleotides read TGTGCCAGCAGTTACGGGATTAGAGAGACCCAGTACTTC.

The gene calls are TRBV19 and TRBJ1-2; TRBD1 aligns across 9 bases. The J segment lost 8 bases and the V segment lost 6 bases, leaving 10 bases of the junction unmatched. The CDR3 totals 14 residues. Germline CDR1 LNHDA, CDR2 SQIVND (reference sequence). The CDR3 region has the DNA TGTGCCAGTAGCCGCAAACAGGGGGCAGGAGGCTACACCTTC. Translating it yields CASSRKQGAGGYTF. Using reference TRBV19 and TRBJ1-2 for the parts outside the CDR3, the full variable domain is DGGITQSPKYLFRKEGQNVTLSCEQNLNHDAMYWYRQDPGQGLRLIYYSQIVNDFQKGDIAEGYSVSREKKESFPLTVTSAQKNPTAFYLCASSRKQGAGGYTFGSGTRLTVV.

This clone has a single count. The chain is built from TRBV5-5 and TRBJ2-1; no definite D call. CDR3 size: 14 residues. Germline V gene sequence: CDR1 SGHKS, CDR2 YYEKEE (reference sequence). V lost 6 bases and J 0 bases, leaving 10 bases between the germline ends. The CDR3 DNA reads as TGTGCCAGCACCATCTCGAACTCCTACAATGAGCAGTTCTTC. Translating it yields CASTISNSYNEQFF. Variable domain in full (rest from reference TRBV5-5 and TRBJ2-1): DAGVTQSPTHLIKTRGQQVTLRCSPISGHKSVSWYQQVLGQGPQFIFQYYEKEERGRGNFPDRFSARQFPNYSSELNVNALLLGDSALYLCASTISNSYNEQFFGPGTRLTVL.

This clone was observed a few times. This chain uses TRBV5-4 with TRBJ2-5, with D perhaps TRBD2 (6 bases). V shed 2 bases and J shed 5 bases, with 10 bases lying between them. Germline-derived CDR1 and CDR2 are SGHNT and YYREEE (reference sequence). The CDR3 sequence is 13 residues long. CDR3 bases: TGTGCCAGCAGCTTATTTGCGGGGGAGACCCAGTACTTC. This encodes CASSLFAGETQYF.

The chain links TRBV7-8 to TRBJ2-3; 7 bases agree with TRBD2. With 5 bases clipped from V and 0 bases from J, the junction kept 14 bases outside the gene matches. CDR1 SGHVS and CDR2 FQNEAQ come from the germline V gene. The length of the CDR3 is 18 residues. The CDR3 spells CASSPGRLSSGSTDTQYF. The CDR3 bases are TGTGCCAGCAGCCCCGGTCGGTTGTCTAGCGGCAGCACAGATACGCAGTATTTT.

The genes are TRBV5-1 and TRBJ2-7; 9 bases match TRBD1. Germline CDR1 SGHRS, CDR2 YFSETQ. There are 14 residues in the CDR3. With 7 bases clipped from V and 5 bases from J, the junction kept 10 bases outside the gene matches. The CDR3 loop is CASGQGNRADEQYF. The CDR3 DNA reads as TGCGCCAGCGGACAGGGGAATAGAGCGGACGAGCAGTACTTC.

This clone was seen a few times. This chain links TRBV6-1 with TRBJ1-1; TRBD1 aligns across 7 bases. V trimming: 7 bases; J trimming: 3 bases; junction bases outside the gene matches: 8. The CDR3 runs 14 residues. Germline lookup yields CDR1 MNHNS and CDR2 SASEGT. CDR3 protein: CASIKDRRYTEAFF. The CDR3 nucleotides are TGTGCCAGCATTAAGGACAGGCGATACACTGAAGCTTTCTTT.

This rearrangement joins TRBV19 to TRBJ2-3; 7 bases line up with TRBD1. The CDR3 covers 14 residues. J lost 8 bases, V lost 5 bases, and 10 bases had no gene match. Germline CDR1 is LNHDA and CDR2 is SQIVND (reference sequence). The CDR3 DNA sequence: TGTGCCAGTAGTGTTAACAGGGGAGAGAGTACGCAGTATTTT. Residues: CASSVNRGESTQYF.

This sequence joins TRBV4-2 and TRBJ2-3; possible D gene TRBD2, 6 bases. This CDR3 has 15 residues. CDR1 LGHNA and CDR2 YNFKEQ come from the germline V gene. Trimming took off 3 bases at V and 3 bases at J, with 13 bases between the two ends. CDR3 in DNA: TGTGCCAGCAGCCAGGCCCTAGGAGGGACAGATACGCAGTATTTT. Protein sequence: CASSQALGGTDTQYF.

This chain uses TRBV21-1 with TRBJ2-7; TRBD1 was called by the table and not checked on the DNA. TRBV21-1 is deemed a pseudogene. The CDR3 length is 14 residues. In nucleotides, the CDR3 is TGTGCCAGCAGCAAAGTGTACAGGGCCTACGAGCAGTACTTC. Translation gives CASSKVYRAYEQYF.

The chain is built from TRBV5-4 and TRBJ2-7, with TRBD2 matching 13 bases. The CDR3 sequence is 14 residues long. The ends lost 3 bases at V and 5 bases at J; junction bases unmatched: 2. Per germline, CDR1 SGHNT and CDR2 YYREEE (reference sequence). CDR3: CASSSTSGRNEQYF. In DNA, the CDR3 is TGTGCCAGCAGCTCGACTAGCGGGAGGAACGAGCAGTACTTC.